The clone carrying this TCR beta chain was detected only a few times. Its target is not known. This specimen belongs to a study of T cell responses to AZD1222 COVID-19 vaccine. The study, taken as a whole, reports: Donors were chiefly white British, with a greater number of females, and clonal diversity was perhaps underestimated.

Here immunoSEQ multiplex PCR was the method, and the copy in TCRdb shows in-frame clones only, minus some. Among over 120,000 clones listed, approximately 90% were seen once. This specimen consisted of peripheral blood, obtained 28 days after the second AZD1222 dose. The clonotype comes from an adult who received the AZD1222 COVID-19 vaccine.

CDR3 coding DNA: TGTGCCATCAGTAAGACTAGCGGGAGTAGCTACGAGCAGTACTTC. The encoded protein is CAISKTSGSSYEQYF. The chain links TRBV10-3 to TRBJ2-7, with 12 bases lining up with TRBD2. The CDR3 has 15 amino acids. V gave up 5 bases and J gave up 3 bases; unmatched junction bases: 5. Per the germline V gene, CDR1 is ENHRY and CDR2 is SYGVKD.